Below, 28 T cell receptor beta chains from the same sample are listed, as sequenced in a study of tumor and adjacent non-tumor tissue in lung cancer. No cell sorting was done before RNA was extracted from the tissue. More than 3 cm separated this lung sample from the edge of the tumor. Three rounds of nested PCR, following a modified ARM-PCR protocol, produced the TCRbeta library. One entry per CDR3 protein, called by TCRdb with MiXCR from the multiplex PCR reads. There are approximately 82,000 distinct CDR3 sequences in the sample; over 65% occur only once, and under 50% lies in the top ten. Specimen: distant non-tumor lung tissue. The origin of the receptors is a man in his 70s with non-small cell lung cancer.

This clonotype was seen ten or more times. This sequence joins TRBV20-1 and TRBJ1-2, with no clear D. The V gene lost 3 bases and the J gene lost 8 bases, with 7 bases spanning the gap. The CDR3 has 10 residues. The V gene's germline CDR1 is DFQATT and CDR2 SNEGSKA (reference sequence). The CDR3 region is CSASDGGYTF. DNA for the CDR3: TGCAGTGCTAGTGATGGGGGCTACACCTTC.

The chain recombines TRBV6-5 with TRBJ2-1; TRBD2 agrees at 9 bases. The CDR3 contains 14 residues. The germline gives CDR1 MNHEY, CDR2 SVGAGI. CDR3 coding DNA: TGTGCTACCTCCCCTAGCGGGGCCGGGTTTGAGCAGTTCTTC. This codes for CATSPSGAGFEQFF.

This chain joins TRBV6-6 and TRBJ1-1; the D is unclear. V was shortened by 11 bases and J by 0 bases, with 7 bases between the two germline ends. CDR1 is MNHNY and CDR2 is SVGAGI in the germline V gene (reference sequence). CDR3 length equals 11 residues. The CDR3 loop reads CAFVVNTEAFF. The CDR3 DNA sequence: TGTGCCTTTGTGGTGAACACTGAAGCTTTCTTT.

Details on this clonotype: At one boundary the junction diverges from the germline segment, which might be a read error. V usage is TRBV6-2 or TRBV6-3 and J usage is TRBJ2-7, with 7 bases matching TRBD1. The CDR3 is 13 amino acids. The germline CDR1 and CDR2 sequences are MNHEY and SVGEGT. CDR3 in DNA: TGTGTCAGCAGCCTCGGACAGGCTCGGGAACAGTACTTC. Its translation is CVSSLGQAREQYF.

About this clonotype itself: This may be a read error: a much more frequent sequence differs by one nucleotide. CDR3 sequence reads: CASSFWAANYCYTF. CDR3 DNA sequence: TGTGCCAGCAGTTTTTGGGCAGCTAACTATTGCTACACCTTC. V and J are TRBV28 and TRBJ1-2; D remains ambiguous. The germline CDR1 and CDR2 sequences are MDHEN and SYDVKM. This CDR3 comprises 14 residues.

The J gene is TRBJ2-3, the V gene TRBV2; weak D call: TRBD1 (5 bases). The J call is doubtful: the DNA matches TRBJ1-5 better. This CDR3 spans 15 amino acids. Per germline, CDR1 SNHLY and CDR2 FYNNEI. This CDR3 is CASSERGPSTDTQHF. The CDR3 DNA sequence: TGTGCCAGCAGTGAAAGGGGTCCTAGCACAGATACGCAGCATTTT.

On this clonotype itself: It may be a read error: a sequence one base away is much more abundant. The chain joins TRBV7-3 to TRBJ2-3; a weak D match, TRBD1 (5 bases). This CDR3 has 15 amino acids. V lost 7 bases to trimming and J lost 4 bases, with 18 bases between them. Germline CDR1 is SGHTA and CDR2 is FQGTGA. The CDR3 DNA reads as TGTGCCAGCAAAAAAACAGGTAACGGAGCAGATACGCAGTATTTT. Its protein product is CASKKTGNGADTQYF.

Remarks on this clonotype: A read error may explain this, as a much larger clone is one base away. The J gene is TRBJ2-6, the V gene TRBV12-3 or TRBV12-4; 8 nucleotides match TRBD1. Trimming took 7 bases from V and 0 from J; bases not matched to a gene: 11. The CDR3 extends over 18 amino acids. DNA of the CDR3: TGTGCCAGCAATTGGTTGACAGGGGTTCGCTCTGGGGCCAACGTCCTGACTTTC. This encodes CASNWLTGVRSGANVLTF.

Worth noting for this clonotype: One end of the junction does not line up with germline, which may come from a read error. The chain has TRBV12-3 or TRBV12-4 and TRBJ2-1; TRBD2 agrees at 7 bases. The CDR3 totals 18 residues. The CDR3 DNA reads TGTACCAGCAGTCATTCGTTTAGCGGGCTCGGTGGGTACAATGAGCAGTTCTTC. Translating gives CTSSHSFSGLGGYNEQFF.

The J gene is TRBJ2-3, the V gene TRBV29-1, with 9 bases that match TRBD1. Germline lookup yields CDR1 SQVTM and CDR2 ANQGSEA. The CDR3 consists of 17 residues. V gave up 8 bases and J gave up 2 bases; unmatched junction bases: 17. The CDR3 loop reads CSILPYVTGGYTDTQYF. CDR3 in DNA: TGCAGCATACTCCCATATGTGACAGGGGGGTACACAGATACGCAGTATTTT.

This clonotype rates as medium-sized (0.01 to 0.1%). V gene TRBV11-2 combines with J gene TRBJ2-7; no clear D gene. In germline, CDR1 is SGHAT, CDR2 FQNNGV. This CDR3 region has 13 residues. V was cut by 3 bases and J by 3 bases, with 9 bases left in between. CDR3 nucleotides: TGTGCCAGCAGCTTTCACGGAGACTACGAGCAGTACTTC. It encodes CASSFHGDYEQYF.

Points on this clonotype: An end of the junction differs from the germline gene, which may be a read error. The chain uses TRBV11-2 and TRBJ2-7; 8 bases agree with TRBD1. The CDR3 loop spans 15 amino acids. CDR1 and CDR2 (germline): SGHAT, FQNNGV. This chain's CDR3 is CASSLDQGAPFEQYF. CDR3 in DNA: TGTGCCAGCAGTTTAGATCAGGGGGCCCCTTTTGAGCAGTACTTC.

The table lists this clonotype with many counts. The chain has TRBV6-2 or TRBV6-3 and TRBJ2-3, with D perhaps matching TRBD1 (5 bases). The CDR3 runs 14 residues. Germline V gene sequence: CDR1 MNHEY, CDR2 SVGEGT. The V gene lost 2 bases and the J gene lost 0 bases, with 6 bases spanning the gap. CDR3 protein: CASSYGASTDTQYF. In nucleotides, the CDR3 is TGTGCCAGCAGTTACGGGGCTAGCACAGATACGCAGTATTTT.

This clonotype was detected once. One junction end disagrees with the germline gene, perhaps due to a read error. The V gene is TRBV10-3, the J gene TRBJ2-4; D perhaps matches TRBD2 (5 bases). CDR1 ENHRY and CDR2 SYGVKD come from the germline V gene. The CDR3 loop spans 17 amino acids. The CDR3 here is CAISDSSGYGAKNIQYF. CDR3 bases: TGTGCCATCAGTGACTCGTCGGGGTATGGAGCCAAAAACATTCAATACTTC.

This clonotype showed up just a few times. A much larger clone lies a single base off, so this may be a read error. The gene calls are TRBV29-1 and TRBJ2-1; no firm D call. Germline CDR1 reads SQVTM; CDR2 reads ANQGSEA. The CDR3 loop spans 14 amino acids. This CDR3 is CSVETIGSYNGQFF. CDR3 bases: TGCAGCGTCGAGACAATAGGCTCCTACAATGGGCAGTTCTTC.

Note on this clonotype: One end of the junction varies from germline; a read error may be responsible. This chain uses TRBV29-1 with TRBJ2-5; the D gene is possibly TRBD1 (6 bases). This CDR3 has 13 amino acids. Germline V lookup: CDR1 SQVTM, CDR2 ANQGSEA. CDR3 in amino acids: CSVTDRLQEIQCF. CDR3 nucleotide sequence: TGCAGCGTGACCGACAGGCTCCAAGAGATCCAGTGCTTC.

A note on this clonotype: A junction boundary mismatches the germline segment, possibly from a read error. The chain links TRBV6-5 to TRBJ2-6; 7 bases align to TRBD1. Germline CDR1 is MNHEY and CDR2 is SVGAGI. The CDR3 covers 17 residues. In DNA form, the CDR3 reads TGTGCCAGTAGTTCCGGGATAGGGGGCTCTGGGGCCAACCTCCTGACTTTC. Protein: CASSSGIGGSGANLLTF.

On this clonotype: The final CDR3 position lacks the conserved phenylalanine or tryptophan, pointing to a likely read error. The J gene is TRBJ2-1, the V gene TRBV12-5; 10 bases are shared with TRBD2. CDR1 is LGHNT, CDR2 FRNRAP, per germline. The CDR3 runs 18 residues. The CDR3 sequence: CASRLVPSGGISYNEQFI. CDR3 in DNA: TGTGCTAGTCGTTTGGTACCTAGCGGGGGAATCTCCTACAATGAGCAGTTCATC.

The V call is TRBV5-1, the J call TRBJ1-1, with D perhaps matching TRBD1 (5 bases). This CDR3 is 14 amino acids long. Germline CDR1 reads SGHRS; CDR2 reads YFSETQ. V was shortened by 7 bases and J by 7 bases, with 20 bases between the two germline ends. The DNA for the CDR3 is TGCGCCAGCGGAGTAAGAAGGGGAGAGAGTGAAGCTTTCTTT. Translated: CASGVRRGESEAFF.

For this clonotype: This likely comes from a read error, as the CDR3 has no conserved phenylalanine or tryptophan at its end. V gene TRBV11-2 combines with J gene TRBJ2-2; unclear D gene. Trimming left V 3 bases short and J 5 bases short, with 10 bases between. Germline CDR1 SGHAT, CDR2 FQNNGV. The CDR3 contains 14 residues. CDR3 nucleotides: TGTGCCAGCAGCTTTTCGAGGAATACCGGGGAGCTGTTTATT. Its translation: CASSFSRNTGELFI.

As regards this clonotype: The junction shows a germline mismatch at one end, possibly a read error. This chain joins TRBV5-4 and TRBJ2-1; D gene uncertain. In germline, CDR1 is SGHNT, CDR2 YYREEE (reference sequence). This CDR3 has 15 amino acids. CDR3 DNA: TGTGCCAGCAGCCCAATAGGGAACCTTTACAACGAGCAGTTCTTC. Translating it yields CASSPIGNLYNEQFF.

Points on this clonotype: A much larger clone lies one base from this, so it may be a read error. Likely a read error: the CDR3 ends without its conserved phenylalanine or tryptophan. The chain joins TRBV5-4 to TRBJ2-3, with D tentatively TRBD2 (6 bases). The CDR3 has 15 amino acids. Looked up from germline, CDR1 is SGHNT and CDR2 is YYREEE (reference sequence). CDR3 in amino acids: CVSSLVGGFTDTQYS. The DNA of the CDR3 is TGTGTCAGCAGCTTGGTCGGGGGATTTACAGATACGCAGTATTCT.

About this clonotype itself: An end of the junction differs from the germline gene, which may be a read error. V usage is TRBV10-3 and J usage is TRBJ2-5, with D perhaps matching TRBD2 (6 bases). CDR1 and CDR2 (germline): ENHRY, SYGVKD. The CDR3 has 14 amino acids. The DNA for the CDR3 is TGTGCCATCAGTGACTCCGGGACTCAAGAGACTCAGTACTTC. It translates to CAISDSGTQETQYF.

On this clonotype: It may be a read error: a sequence one base away is much more abundant. This chain links TRBV7-8 with TRBJ2-7, with 9 bases matching TRBD2. The V gene end was trimmed by 4 bases and the J gene end by 3 bases; junction bases not matched to a gene: 10. CDR1 is SGHVS and CDR2 is FQNEAQ in the germline V gene. The CDR3 length is 16 residues. The CDR3 sequence is CASSSNLAGAFYEQYF. The CDR3 DNA follows: TGTGCCAGCAGCTCGAATTTAGCGGGGGCCTTCTACGAGCAGTACTTC.

The chain carries TRBV5-6 and TRBJ2-7; D may be TRBD2 (5 bases). V gave up 0 bases and J gave up 13 bases, with 23 bases separating them. This CDR3 comprises 15 residues. Germline V gene sequence: CDR1 SGHDT, CDR2 YYEEEE. The CDR3 DNA follows: TGTGCCAGCAGCTTGGGATTTCGGGGATTTTACGTGCAATACTTC. Encoded protein: CASSLGFRGFYVQYF. Full variable domain (rest looked up from reference TRBV5-6 and TRBJ2-7): DAGVTQSPTHLIKTRGQQVTLRCSPKSGHDTVSWYQQALGQGPQFIFQYYEEEERQRGNFPDRFSGHQFPNYSSELNVNALLLGDSALYLCASSLGFRGFYVQYFGPGTRLTVT.

Worth noting for this clonotype: One end of the junction is discordant with germline, which a read error may explain. V usage is TRBV11-3 and J usage is TRBJ2-3, with D possibly matching TRBD2 (5 bases). The length of the CDR3 is 15 residues. Per germline, CDR1 SGHNT and CDR2 YENEEA. CDR3 bases: TGTGCCCGCACTCGTCGGGAAGTAAGCACAGATACGCGGTATTTT. This gives the protein CARTRREVSTDTRYF.

This clonotype was picked up a small number of times. This chain joins TRBV30 and TRBJ1-1; no firm D call. The V end was cut by 5 bases, the J end by 4 bases, with 17 bases between. The CDR3 has 14 residues. Germline CDR1 is GTSNPN and CDR2 is SVGIG (reference sequence). In nucleotides, the CDR3 is TGTGCCTGGGCCCGATCGCATAAGGTCACTGAAGCTTTCTTT. Its translation: CAWARSHKVTEAFF.

In its sample, this clonotype was seen a few times. CDR3 sequence (DNA): TGTGCCAGCAGCTTTGCTTCGGGAACAGGTTCCTACGAGCAGTACTTC. Translation gives CASSFASGTGSYEQYF. The rearrangement uses TRBV11-2 and TRBJ2-7; D is perhaps TRBD1 or TRBD2 (5 bases each). The ends were cut back, 3 bases at V and 1 base at J, with 16 bases in the middle. Germline values: CDR1 SGHAT, CDR2 FQNNGV. The CDR3 contains 16 residues. The complete variable domain, with remaining parts taken from reference TRBV11-2 and TRBJ2-7, reads EAGVAQSPRYKIIEKRQSVAFWCNPISGHATLYWYQQILGQGPKLLIQFQNNGVVDDSQLPKDRFSAERLKGVDSTLKIQPAKLEDSAVYLCASSFASGTGSYEQYFGPGTRLTVT.